This paragraph reports one T cell receptor (beta chain). Original handling: Amplification with reference gene primers provided the estimates of nucleated cell counts. The table came from immunoSEQ multiplex PCR; TCRdb's copy has only in-frame clones and leaves some out. From that table come the V and J calls and clone size; the DNA was used to work out D and trimming. This sample carries roughly 260,000 clones, 88% of them seen once, and the ten largest clones take under 4.5%. The entry originates in a study of blood T cell repertoires in COVID-19. Background on the study: Samples representing acute and convalescent COVID-19 were sourced from the United States, Italy and Spain.

The CDR3 runs to 16 residues. The germline CDR1 and CDR2 sequences are KGHSH and LQKENI. The V end was cut by 4 bases, the J end by 0 bases, with 10 bases between. Sequencing was performed on peripheral blood. The rearrangement joins TRBV18 to TRBJ2-6, with D possibly being TRBD1 (6 bases). This sequence was found in a man aged 60 to 75 who had recovered from COVID-19. CDR3 region: CASSLGQISGANVLTF. CDR3 sequence (DNA): TGTGCCAGCTCACTCGGACAGATCTCTGGGGCCAACGTCCTGACTTTC.